This T cell receptor beta chain was recovered during a study of T cell responses to AZD1222 COVID-19 vaccine (TCRdb year 2021). Describing the broader study: A total of under 250 trial participants underwent TCR sequencing, of whom nearly 210 had received two doses of AZD1222 and about 26 had received two doses of the MenACWY control vaccine. Trial participants were enrolled by age into 18-55, 56-69 and 70-plus year subgroups, with about 150, 28 and 57 TCR-sequenced participants respectively. Beyond this particular receptor, the publication reports: A significant rise in spike-specific TCR breadth and depth was observed after two AZD1222 doses relative to day 0 and relative to MenACWY recipients. The vaccine-associated CD4 TCRs covered the entire spike protein, and the dominant responses fell in regions 160-218 and 743-854. Because no samples from the day 14 peak response were available, repertoires could be characterized only after the peak T cell response. Reportedly, close to half of the unique spike-specific TCRs recognized epitopes lying outside the regions that are mutated in the B.1.351 and B.1.1.7 variants. Conclusions about previously exposed vaccinees are limited, since just six or seven AZD1222 recipients were seropositive for SARS-CoV-2 at baseline. In the small 56-69-year group, the increase in depth fell short of significance, most likely because of low power. Participants were mostly white British and included more females than males, and it was suggested by the authors that clonal diversity may have been underestimated.

Worth noting for this clone: The target of this receptor is not known. No base-level quality is on record; no much larger clone is a single base apart.

In the paper's terms, the time point label means: about 28 days (+/-7) after the second vaccine dose. Because spike-specific TCR depth and breadth did not differ between the two schedules, AZD1222 recipients who got a second dose at roughly 4 weeks were pooled with those who got a second dose at roughly 12 weeks. Samples from vaccinated people were obtained from the UK trials COV001 and COV002, which included a single-blind randomized controlled phase 2/3 trial of AZD1222 (ChAdOx1 nCoV-19) in healthy adults. Trial participant PBMC samples were collected at day 0 and day 28 after the second dose for TCRbeta chain sequencing. The CDR3 regions of human TCRbeta chains were analyzed by immunosequencing. The paper's processing steps were these. TCRs in the repertoires were compared against a reference library of SARS-CoV-2-specific TCRs that had been generated with the MIRA antigen-specificity platform. Breadth was defined as the fraction of unique TCRs that were SARS-CoV-2-associated. Depth was defined as the fraction of total T cells that were SARS-CoV-2-associated. Using the MIRA data, each spike-specific TCR was assigned both to the spike region to which the TCR was reactive and to a CD4 or CD8 class. Log10-transformed breadth and depth values were compared by one-way ANOVA with Sidak's multiple comparisons tests. What TCRdb holds here is the immuneACCESS table cut down to in-frame rearrangements. Part of the clones is not present; checked against another copy, under half of the missing clones reflect an unresolved V gene, and the others are unexplained. D and trimming were read from the DNA, whereas the V and J calls and clone size are those reported in that table. The sample yields 100,000 to 120,000 clones; 80% to 90% were counted once. Clones ranked in the top ten supply over 35% of the sample.

The sequence derives from an adult who received the AZD1222 COVID-19 vaccine. The sample was peripheral blood, taken 28 days after the second AZD1222 dose.

The CDR3 has the sequence CASSFRLTGNEQYF. The nucleotide sequence reads TGTGCCAGCAGTTTCCGACTCACAGGGAACGAGCAGTACTTC. The chain is made from TRBV27 and TRBJ2-7, with a weak D call of TRBD1 (6 bases match). At the junction V is shortened by 3 bases and J by 5 bases, with 14 bases in between. As encoded in the germline V gene (reference sequence), CDR1 is MNHEY while CDR2 is SMNVEV. There are 14 amino acids in the CDR3, from cysteine to phenylalanine inclusive. The sequence is cut down to CDR3 DNA, 42 bases in frame from base 1.